The entry that follows covers one T cell receptor beta chain sequence. What it binds is unknown. The record originates from a study of response to subunit inactivated influenza vaccine. Study conclusions and caveats: After each seasonal influenza vaccination, few new T cells are recruited, the authors suggested.

Using its own MiXCR run on the RT-PCR reads, TCRdb lists one record per CDR3 protein. This repertoire shows over 750,000 distinct CDR3 sequences, around 20% found once; its top ten account for roughly 10%. V lost 2 bases and J 6 bases, leaving 11 bases between the germline ends. Per germline, CDR1 MNHEY and CDR2 SVGEGT. The CDR3 consists of 13 residues. The chain links TRBV6-2 or TRBV6-3 to TRBJ2-7, with D unresolved. The clonotype was recovered from a man in his fifties or sixties who received an inactivated influenza vaccine. The sample here was PBMCs from blood, taken around 5 days after vaccination. CDR3 sequence (DNA): TGTGCCAGCAGTTACACCACGGTTGGCGAGCAGTACTTC. Translation: CASSYTTVGEQYF.